Reported below is one T cell receptor (beta chain). As yet, its antigen is unknown. The data were taken from a study of cytomegalovirus exposure and HLA in healthy donors. Study details: The 130 or so validation repertoires used a platform that matched the one used for the approximately 610 first-cohort repertoires, as a later analysis reported. Findings and caveats of the study: The finding came from a later analysis; first-cohort TCR clusters tended to co-occur in the roughly 120 validation repertoires. The study flagged fewer than 200 TCR beta chains as cytomegalovirus-associated.

The data were produced by immunoSEQ multiplex PCR, yet TCRdb's version contains in-frame clones alone and is incomplete. The sample shows fewer than 400,000 clones, roughly 89% of them seen only once. Germline CDR1 and CDR2: SNHLY and FYNNEI. The V and J ends lost 5 bases and 6 bases, in that order; junction bases with no gene match: 7. This CDR3 region has 14 residues. This TCR came from a woman in her late teens or twenties in good health and CMV-seronegative. The material sequenced was PBMCs. The V gene is TRBV2, the J gene TRBJ1-1, with 9 bases lining up with TRBD1. The CDR3 DNA follows: TGTGCCAGCAGTTTAACAGGGGGCGAGTCTGAAGCTTTCTTT. It translates to CASSLTGGESEAFF. The entire variable domain, with the rest obtained from reference TRBV2 and TRBJ1-1, is as follows: EPEVTQTPSHQVTQMGQEVILRCVPISNHLYFYWYRQILGQKVEFLVSFYNNEISEKSEIFDDQFSVERPDGSNFTLKIRSTKLEDSAMYFCASSLTGGESEAFFGQGTRLTVV.